This is a list of T cell receptor beta chains from one sample in a study of blood T cell repertoires in COVID-19. TCRdb's table, derived via immunoSEQ multiplex PCR, lists solely in-frame clones and lacks some. The sample lists some 180,000 clones, about 88% occurring once. Sequencing input: peripheral blood. Receptor source: a man in his fifties with COVID-19, enrolled during active disease. CDR3s include the opening cysteine and the closing phenylalanine or tryptophan. A D gene is named only where the DNA matches it firmly. Some rows have no size entry. The others give once, few or many, or a class for an expanded clone.

j_call clone_size d_call v_call cdr3_nt cdr3_aa
TRBJ1-5 . TRBD1 TRBV19 TGTGCCAGTAGGACGGGGGACAGAGACAATCAGCCCCAGCATTTT CASRTGDRDNQPQHF
TRBJ1-5 . TRBD1 TRBV2 TGTGCCAGCAGCGCAGACAGGGGGAGGCATCAGCCCCAGCATTTT CASSADRGRHQPQHF
TRBJ2-6 . TRBD1 TRBV27 TGTGCCAGCAGTTTAATCGGACAGGGGGCTCCTGGGGCCAACGTCCTGACTTTC CASSLIGQGAPGANVLTF
TRBJ1-6 . TRBD1 TRBV7-3 TGTGCCAGCAGCGCCGGGACAGGCTATAATTCACCCCTCCACTTT CASSAGTGYNSPLHF
TRBJ2-3 . TRBD2 TRBV24-1 TGTGCCACCAGTGAGTGTCTAGCGGGAGCTTGCAGACAGTATTTT CATSECLAGACRQYF
TRBJ1-5 . . TRBV6-6 TGTGCCAGCAGTTACTCGTGGAGGGGTCGGAATCAGCCCCAGCATTTT CASSYSWRGRNQPQHF
TRBJ1-2 few TRBD1 TRBV19 TGTGCCAGTAGCTCCGACAGGGAAGGGAACTGCACCTTC CASSSDREGNCTF
TRBJ2-2 . . TRBV29-1 TGCAGCGCCAGGGGTTCTAACACCGGGGAGCTGTTTTTT CSARGSNTGELFF
TRBJ1-1 . . TRBV19 TGTGCCAGTAGTATAGATGCGGGGGGACCGAACACTGAAGCTTTCTTT CASSIDAGGPNTEAFF
TRBJ2-3 . TRBD1 TRBV5-8 TGTGCCAGCAGCCCGGGACAGGGCTCCGCAGATACGCAGTATTTT CASSPGQGSADTQYF
TRBJ2-2 . TRBD2 TRBV5-1 TGCGCCAGCAACTTGGGGACTAGCGGGAGAACCGGGGAGCTGTTTTTT CASNLGTSGRTGELFF
TRBJ1-1 . TRBD1 TRBV6-6 TGTGCCAGCGCGGACAGGGGACCGATCGCTGAAGCTTTCTTT CASADRGPIAEAFF
TRBJ2-7 . . TRBV3-1/TRBV3-2 TGTGCCAGCAGCCAAGTCGGCGGTTACGAGCAGTACTTC CASSQVGGYEQYF
TRBJ2-1 . . TRBV3-1/TRBV3-2 TGTGCCAGCAGCCCTTTTGGGGGGGGGCCCTACAATGAGCAGTTCTTC CASSPFGGGPYNEQFF
TRBJ2-2 . TRBD1 TRBV2 TGTGCCAGGGACAAGGGGGCAAACACCGGGGAGCTGTTTTTT CARDKGANTGELFF
TRBJ2-2 . TRBD2 TRBV5-1 TGCGCCAGCAGCTTGGGGACTAGCGGGAAAACCGGGGAGCTGTTTTTT CASSLGTSGKTGELFF
TRBJ1-5 . . TRBV19 TGTGCCAGTAGTATACTACAGGACTATAGCAATCAGCCCCAGCATTTT CASSILQDYSNQPQHF
TRBJ2-5 . TRBD1 TRBV2 TGTGCCAGCAGTTATTACAGGGGGCGAGAGACCCAGTACTTC CASSYYRGRETQYF